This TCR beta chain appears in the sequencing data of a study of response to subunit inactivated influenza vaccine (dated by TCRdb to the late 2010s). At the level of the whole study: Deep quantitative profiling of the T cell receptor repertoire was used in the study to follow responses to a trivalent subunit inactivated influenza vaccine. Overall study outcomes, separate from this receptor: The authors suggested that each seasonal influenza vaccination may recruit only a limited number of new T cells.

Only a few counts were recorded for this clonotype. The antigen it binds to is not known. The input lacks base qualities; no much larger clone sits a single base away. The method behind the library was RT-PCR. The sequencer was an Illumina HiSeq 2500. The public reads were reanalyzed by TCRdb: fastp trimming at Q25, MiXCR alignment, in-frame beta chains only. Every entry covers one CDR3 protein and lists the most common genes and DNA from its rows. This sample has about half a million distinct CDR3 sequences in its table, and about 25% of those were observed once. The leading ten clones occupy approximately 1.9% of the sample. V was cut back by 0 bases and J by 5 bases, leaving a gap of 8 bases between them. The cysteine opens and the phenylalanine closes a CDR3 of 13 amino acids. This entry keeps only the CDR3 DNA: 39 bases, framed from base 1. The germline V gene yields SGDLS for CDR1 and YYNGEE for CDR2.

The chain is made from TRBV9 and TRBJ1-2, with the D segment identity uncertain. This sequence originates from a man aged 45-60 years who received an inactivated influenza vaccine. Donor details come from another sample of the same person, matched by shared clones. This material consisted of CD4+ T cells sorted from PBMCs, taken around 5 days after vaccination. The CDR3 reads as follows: CASSVGNKYGYTF. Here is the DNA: TGTGCCAGCAGCGTAGGCAATAAATATGGCTACACCTTC.